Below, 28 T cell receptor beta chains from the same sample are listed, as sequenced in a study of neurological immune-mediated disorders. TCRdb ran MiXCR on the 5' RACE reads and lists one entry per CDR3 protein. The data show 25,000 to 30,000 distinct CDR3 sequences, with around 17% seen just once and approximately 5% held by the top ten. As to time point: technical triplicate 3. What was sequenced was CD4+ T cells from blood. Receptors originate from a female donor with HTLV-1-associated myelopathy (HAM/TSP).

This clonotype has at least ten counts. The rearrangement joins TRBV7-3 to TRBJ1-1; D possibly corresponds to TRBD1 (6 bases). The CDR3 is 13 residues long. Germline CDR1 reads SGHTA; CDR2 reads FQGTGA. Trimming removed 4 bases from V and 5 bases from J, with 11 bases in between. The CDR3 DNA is TGTGCCAGCAGCTCGACAGGATCGACTGAAGCTTTCTTT. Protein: CASSSTGSTEAFF.

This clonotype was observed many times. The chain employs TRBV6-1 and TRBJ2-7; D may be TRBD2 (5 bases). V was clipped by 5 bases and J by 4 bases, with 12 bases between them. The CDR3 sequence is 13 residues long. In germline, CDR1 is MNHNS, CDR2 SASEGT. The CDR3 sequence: CASSTRGWYEQYF. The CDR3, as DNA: TGTGCCAGCAGTACCCGGGGATGGTACGAGCAGTACTTC.

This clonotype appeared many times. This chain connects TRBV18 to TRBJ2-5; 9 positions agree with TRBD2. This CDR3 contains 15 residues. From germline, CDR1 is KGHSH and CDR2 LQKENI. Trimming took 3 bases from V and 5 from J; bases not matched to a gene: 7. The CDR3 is CASSPIAGVFETQYF. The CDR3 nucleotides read TGTGCCAGCTCACCGATAGCGGGAGTATTTGAGACCCAGTACTTC.

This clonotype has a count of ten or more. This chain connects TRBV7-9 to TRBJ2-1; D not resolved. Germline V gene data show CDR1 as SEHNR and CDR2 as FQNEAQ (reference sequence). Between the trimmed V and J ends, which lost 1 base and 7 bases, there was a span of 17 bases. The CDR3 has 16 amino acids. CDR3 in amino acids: CASSLVVPTPANEQFF. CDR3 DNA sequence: TGTGCCAGCAGCTTAGTGGTCCCGACCCCCGCGAATGAGCAGTTCTTC. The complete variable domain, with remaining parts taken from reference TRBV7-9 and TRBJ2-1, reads DTGVSQNPRHKITKRGQNVTFRCDPISEHNRLYWYRQTLGQGPEFLTYFQNEAQLEKSRLLSDRFSAERPKGSFSTLEIQRTEQGDSAMYLCASSLVVPTPANEQFFGPGTRLTVL.

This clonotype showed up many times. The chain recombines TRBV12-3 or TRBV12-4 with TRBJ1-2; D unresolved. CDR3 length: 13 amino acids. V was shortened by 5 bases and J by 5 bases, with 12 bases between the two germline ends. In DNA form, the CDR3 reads TGTGCCAGCAGTACCCATATGGGTTATGGCTACACCTTC. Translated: CASSTHMGYGYTF.

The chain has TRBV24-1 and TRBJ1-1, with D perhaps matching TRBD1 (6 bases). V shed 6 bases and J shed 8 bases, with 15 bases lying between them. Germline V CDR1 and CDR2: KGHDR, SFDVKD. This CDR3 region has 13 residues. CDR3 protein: CATSPGTRLEAFF. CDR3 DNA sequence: TGTGCCACCAGTCCCGGGACACGCTTAGAAGCTTTCTTT.

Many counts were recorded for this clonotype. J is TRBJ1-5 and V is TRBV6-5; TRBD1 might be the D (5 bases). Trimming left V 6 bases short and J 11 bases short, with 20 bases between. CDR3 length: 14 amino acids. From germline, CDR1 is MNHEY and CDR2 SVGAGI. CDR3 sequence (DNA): TGTGCCAGCAGAGCCGGGACGGCCTTTTCATCCCAGCATTTT. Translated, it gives CASRAGTAFSSQHF.

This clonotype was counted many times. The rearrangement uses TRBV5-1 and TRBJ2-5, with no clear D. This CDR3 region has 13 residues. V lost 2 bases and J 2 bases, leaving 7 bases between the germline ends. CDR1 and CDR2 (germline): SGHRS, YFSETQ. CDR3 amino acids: CASSLTVQETQYF. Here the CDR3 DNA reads TGCGCCAGCAGCTTAACAGTTCAAGAGACCCAGTACTTC.

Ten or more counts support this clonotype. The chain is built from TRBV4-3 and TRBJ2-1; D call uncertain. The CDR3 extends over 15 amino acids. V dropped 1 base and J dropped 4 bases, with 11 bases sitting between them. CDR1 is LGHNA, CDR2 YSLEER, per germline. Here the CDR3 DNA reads TGCGCCAGCAGCCAAGGGAATTCCCCTTACAATGAGCAGTTCTTC. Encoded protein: CASSQGNSPYNEQFF.

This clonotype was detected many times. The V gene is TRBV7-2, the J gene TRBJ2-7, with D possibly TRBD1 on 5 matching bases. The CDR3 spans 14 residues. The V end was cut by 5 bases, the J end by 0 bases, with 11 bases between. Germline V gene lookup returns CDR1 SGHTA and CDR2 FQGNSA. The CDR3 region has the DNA TGTGCCAGCAGCCCCCAAGGGGCCTCCTACGAGCAGTACTTC. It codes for CASSPQGASYEQYF.

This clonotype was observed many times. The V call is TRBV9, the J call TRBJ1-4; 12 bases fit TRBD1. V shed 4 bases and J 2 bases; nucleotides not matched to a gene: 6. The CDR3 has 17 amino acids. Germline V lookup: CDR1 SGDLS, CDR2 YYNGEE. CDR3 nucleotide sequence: TGTGCCAGCAGCCTGCGGGACAGGGGGCCCACTAATGAAAAACTGTTTTTT. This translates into CASSLRDRGPTNEKLFF. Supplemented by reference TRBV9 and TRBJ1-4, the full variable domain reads DSGVTQTPKHLITATGQRVTLRCSPRSGDLSVYWYQQSLDQGLQFLIQYYNGEERAKGNILERFSAQQFPDLHSELNLSSLELGDSALYFCASSLRDRGPTNEKLFFGSGTQLSVL.

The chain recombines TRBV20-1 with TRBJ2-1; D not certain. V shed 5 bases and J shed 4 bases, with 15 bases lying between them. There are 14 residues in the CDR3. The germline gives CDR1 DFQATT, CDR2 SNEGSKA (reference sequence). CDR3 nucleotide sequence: TGCAGTGCTGAGATTATACCGGATTACAATGAGCAGTTCTTC. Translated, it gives CSAEIIPDYNEQFF.

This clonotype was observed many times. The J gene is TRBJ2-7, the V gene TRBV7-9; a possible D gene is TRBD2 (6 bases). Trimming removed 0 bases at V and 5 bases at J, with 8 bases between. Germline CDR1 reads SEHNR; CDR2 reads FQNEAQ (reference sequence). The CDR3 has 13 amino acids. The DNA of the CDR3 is TGTGCCAGCAGCTTAGCGGGAGGCCACGAGCAGTACTTC. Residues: CASSLAGGHEQYF.

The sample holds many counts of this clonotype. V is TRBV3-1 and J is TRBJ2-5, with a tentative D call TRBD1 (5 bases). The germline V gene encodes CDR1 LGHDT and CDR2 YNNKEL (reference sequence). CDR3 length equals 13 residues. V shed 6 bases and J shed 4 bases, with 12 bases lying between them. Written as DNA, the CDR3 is TGTGCCAGCAGTCGACAGTTCCGAGAGACCCAGTACTTC. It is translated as CASSRQFRETQYF.

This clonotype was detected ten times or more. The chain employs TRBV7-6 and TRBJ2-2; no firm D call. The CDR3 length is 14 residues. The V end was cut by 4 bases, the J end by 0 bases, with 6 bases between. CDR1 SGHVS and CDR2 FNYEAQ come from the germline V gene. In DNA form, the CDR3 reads TGTGCCAGCAGCTCAACTACGAACACCGGGGAGCTGTTTTTT. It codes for CASSSTTNTGELFF.

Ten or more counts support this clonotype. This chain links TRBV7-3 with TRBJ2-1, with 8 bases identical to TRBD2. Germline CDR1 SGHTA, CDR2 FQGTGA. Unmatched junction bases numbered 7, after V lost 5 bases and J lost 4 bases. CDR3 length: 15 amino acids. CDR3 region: CASSRLAGAYNEQFF. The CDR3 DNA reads TGTGCCAGCAGCCGGCTAGCGGGCGCTTACAATGAGCAGTTCTTC. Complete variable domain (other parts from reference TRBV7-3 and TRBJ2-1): GAGVSQTPSNKVTEKGKYVELRCDPISGHTALYWYRQSLGQGPEFLIYFQGTGAADDSGLPNDRFFAVRPEGSVSTLKIQRTERGDSAVYLCASSRLAGAYNEQFFGPGTRLTVL.

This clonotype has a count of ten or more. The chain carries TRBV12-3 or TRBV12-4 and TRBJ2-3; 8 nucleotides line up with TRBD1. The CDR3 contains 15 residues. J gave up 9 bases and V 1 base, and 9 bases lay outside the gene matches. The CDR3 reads CASSLGTGFSGTQYF. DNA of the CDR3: TGTGCCAGCAGTTTAGGGACAGGGTTCTCTGGGACGCAGTATTTT.

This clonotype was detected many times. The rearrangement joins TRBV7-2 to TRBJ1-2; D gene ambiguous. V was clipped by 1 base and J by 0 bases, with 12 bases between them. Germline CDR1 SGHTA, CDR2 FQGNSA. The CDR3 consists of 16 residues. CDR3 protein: CASSLGQARANYGYTF. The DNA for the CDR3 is TGTGCCAGCAGCTTAGGCCAGGCCCGAGCTAACTATGGCTACACCTTC.

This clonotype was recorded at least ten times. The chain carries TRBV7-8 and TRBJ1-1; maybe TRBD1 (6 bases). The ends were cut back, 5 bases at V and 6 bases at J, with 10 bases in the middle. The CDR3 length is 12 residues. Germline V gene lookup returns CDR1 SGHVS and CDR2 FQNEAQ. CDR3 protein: CASSLGGPEAFF. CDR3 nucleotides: TGTGCCAGCAGCCTGGGGGGCCCTGAAGCTTTCTTT.

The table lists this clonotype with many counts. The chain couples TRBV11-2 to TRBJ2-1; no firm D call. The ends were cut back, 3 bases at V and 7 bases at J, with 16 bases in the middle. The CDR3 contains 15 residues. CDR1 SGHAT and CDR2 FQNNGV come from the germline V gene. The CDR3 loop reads CASSFNYRETNEQFF. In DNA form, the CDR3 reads TGTGCCAGCAGCTTCAACTATCGTGAAACTAATGAGCAGTTCTTC.

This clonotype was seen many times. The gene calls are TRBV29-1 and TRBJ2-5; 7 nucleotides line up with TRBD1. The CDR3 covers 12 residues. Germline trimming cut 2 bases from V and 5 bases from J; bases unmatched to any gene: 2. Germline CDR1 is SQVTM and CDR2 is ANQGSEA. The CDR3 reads CSVELQGETQYF. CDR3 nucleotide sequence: TGCAGCGTTGAATTACAGGGGGAGACCCAGTACTTC.

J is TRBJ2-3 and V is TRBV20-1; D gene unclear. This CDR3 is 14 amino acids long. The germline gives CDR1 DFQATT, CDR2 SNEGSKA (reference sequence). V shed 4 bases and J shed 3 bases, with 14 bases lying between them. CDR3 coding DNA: TGCAGTGCTAATAATAGGGTCGGGACAGATACGCAGTATTTT. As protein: CSANNRVGTDTQYF.

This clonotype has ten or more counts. The DNA of the CDR3 is TGCAGTGCTAGTCACGGAGGGGGAGGAACTGAAGCTTTCTTT. Encoded protein: CSASHGGGGTEAFF. The chain carries TRBV20-1 and TRBJ1-1, with a tentative D call TRBD1 (6 bases). This CDR3 region has 14 residues. The germline CDR1 and CDR2 sequences are DFQATT and SNEGSKA (reference sequence). The V end lost 3 bases, the J end lost 5 bases, and 16 bases lay between the germline ends.

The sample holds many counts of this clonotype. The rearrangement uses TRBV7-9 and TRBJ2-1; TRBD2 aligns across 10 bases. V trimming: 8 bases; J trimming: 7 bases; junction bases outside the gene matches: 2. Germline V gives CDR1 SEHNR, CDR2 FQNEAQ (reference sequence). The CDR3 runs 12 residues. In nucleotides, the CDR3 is TGTGCCAGCTCTAGCGGGGGAAATGAGCAGTTCTTC. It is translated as CASSSGGNEQFF.

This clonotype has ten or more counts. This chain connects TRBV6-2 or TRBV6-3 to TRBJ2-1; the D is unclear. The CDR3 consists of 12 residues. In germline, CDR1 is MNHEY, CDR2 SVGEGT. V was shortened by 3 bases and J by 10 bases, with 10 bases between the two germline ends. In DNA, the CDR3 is TGTGCCAGCAGTTATACGGGTGGGGAGCAGTTCTTC. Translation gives CASSYTGGEQFF.

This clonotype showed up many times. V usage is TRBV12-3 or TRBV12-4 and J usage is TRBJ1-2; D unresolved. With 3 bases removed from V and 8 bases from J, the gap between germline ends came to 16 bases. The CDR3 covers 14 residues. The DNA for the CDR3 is TGTGCCAGCAGTTTCGGCTGGGGAACGAGCGGCTACACCTTC. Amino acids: CASSFGWGTSGYTF.

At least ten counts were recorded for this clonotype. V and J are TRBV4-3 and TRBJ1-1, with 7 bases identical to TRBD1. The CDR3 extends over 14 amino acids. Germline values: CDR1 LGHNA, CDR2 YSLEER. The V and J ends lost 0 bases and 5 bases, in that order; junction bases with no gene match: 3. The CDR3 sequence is CASSQETGYTEAFF. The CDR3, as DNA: TGCGCCAGCAGCCAAGAGACAGGGTATACTGAAGCTTTCTTT.

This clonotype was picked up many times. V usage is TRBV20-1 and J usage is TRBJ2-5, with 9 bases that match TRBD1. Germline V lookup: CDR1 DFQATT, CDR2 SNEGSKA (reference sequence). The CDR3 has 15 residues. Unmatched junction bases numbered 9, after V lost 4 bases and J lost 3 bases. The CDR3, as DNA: TGCAGTGCTATCCCCGGGACAGGGATAGAAGAGACCCAGTACTTC. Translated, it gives CSAIPGTGIEETQYF.